This TCR beta chain was captured in a study of patients and donors after allogeneic stem cell transplantation (dated by TCRdb to 2020 to 2022). The protocol used for the library was RT-PCR. The sample was run on a NextSeq 550. TCRdb reworked the public reads: Q25 trimming with fastp, MiXCR clone assembly, productive beta chains retained. Every distinct CDR3 protein forms one entry, paired with its most common genes and DNA. The sample profile shows hundreds of thousands of distinct CDR3 sequences; around 16% of them were found once. Of the sample, 7.2% is held by the ten largest clones. V ends up 1 base short and J 7 bases short, with an unmatched junction base count of 6. Counted from cysteine to phenylalanine, this CDR3 has 14 amino acids. The sequence is cut down to CDR3 DNA, 42 bases in frame from base 1. From the germline V gene (reference sequence), CDR1 is LNHNV and CDR2 is YYDKDF. As concerns this clonotype: The target of this receptor is not known. No quality values exist for individual bases; no much larger clone is one base distant.

The receptor was isolated from a human donor who was either an allogeneic HSCT recipient or a stem cell or donor lymphocyte infusion donor (not recorded which). It is not recorded whose cells these are; they may come from a transplant donor. The chain is assembled from TRBV15 and TRBJ1-1; 7 central bases correspond to TRBD1. Sequenced input: blood, either unsorted or a sorted T cell fraction (not recorded which). This receptor carries the CDR3 CATSRARGDGEAFF. The DNA sequence follows: TGTGCCACCAGCAGAGCCAGGGGGGATGGTGAAGCTTTCTTT. The CDR3 plus the reference TRBV15 and TRBJ1-1 genes for the other parts give the full variable domain: DAMVIQNPRYQVTQFGKPVTLSCSQTLNHNVMYWYQQKSSQAPKLLFHYYDKDFNNEADTPDNFQSRRPNTSFCFLDIRSPGLGDTAMYLCATSRARGDGEAFFGQGTRLTVV.